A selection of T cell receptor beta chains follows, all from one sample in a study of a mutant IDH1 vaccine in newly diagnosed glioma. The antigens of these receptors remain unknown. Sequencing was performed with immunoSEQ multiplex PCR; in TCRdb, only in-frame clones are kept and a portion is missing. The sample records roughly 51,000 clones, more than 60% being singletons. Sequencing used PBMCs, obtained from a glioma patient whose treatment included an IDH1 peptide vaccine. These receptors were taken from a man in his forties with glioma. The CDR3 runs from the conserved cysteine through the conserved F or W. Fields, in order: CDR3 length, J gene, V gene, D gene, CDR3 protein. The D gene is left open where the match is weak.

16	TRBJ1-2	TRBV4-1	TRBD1	CASSQDTGTGGSGYTF
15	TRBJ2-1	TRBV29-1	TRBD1	CSVPPEGTDNNEQFF
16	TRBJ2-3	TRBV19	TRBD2	CASSPRLAGDTDTQYF
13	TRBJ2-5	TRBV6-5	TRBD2	CATTGQGGQTQYF
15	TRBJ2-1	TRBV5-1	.	CASSLGPGLGNEQFF
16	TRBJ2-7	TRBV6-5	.	CASSSLERGEVYEQYF
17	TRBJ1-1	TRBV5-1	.	CASSLGAGGGMNTEAFF
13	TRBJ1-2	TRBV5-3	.	CARSPDRFYGYTF
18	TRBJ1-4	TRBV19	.	CASSILRDTRVTNEKLFF
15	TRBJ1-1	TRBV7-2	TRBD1	CASSLSDRRGTEAFF
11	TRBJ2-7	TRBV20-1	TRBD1	CSADRVNEQYF
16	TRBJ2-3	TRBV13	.	CASSPLGGTSTDTQYF
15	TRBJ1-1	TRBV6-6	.	CASSPGQNLNTEAFF
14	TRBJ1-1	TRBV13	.	CASSFRQERTEAFF
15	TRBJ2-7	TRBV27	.	CASSPKTGLAYEQYF
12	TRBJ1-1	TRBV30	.	CAWSVGNTEAFF
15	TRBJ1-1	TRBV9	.	CASSPGGGLDTEAFF
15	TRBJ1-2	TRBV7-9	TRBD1	CASSLAVDRVKGYTF
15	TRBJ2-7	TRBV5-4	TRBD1	CASSRQGPNSYEQYF
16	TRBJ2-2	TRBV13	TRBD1	CASSSPGQGAAGELFF
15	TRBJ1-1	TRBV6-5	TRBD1	CASTLTGTMNTEAFF
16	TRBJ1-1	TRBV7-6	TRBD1	CASSLGGTGVNTEAFF
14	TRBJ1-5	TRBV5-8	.	CASSARGGNQPQHF
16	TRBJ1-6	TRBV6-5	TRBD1	CASSSRQGARNSPLHF
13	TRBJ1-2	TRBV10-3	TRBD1	CAISGRQGDGYTF
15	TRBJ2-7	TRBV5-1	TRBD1	CASSPQYDRGDEQYF
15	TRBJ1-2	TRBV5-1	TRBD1	CASSIRDRGGYGYTF
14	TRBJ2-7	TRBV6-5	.	CASSERSVGYEQYF
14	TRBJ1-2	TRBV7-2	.	CASTSGDNVYGYTF
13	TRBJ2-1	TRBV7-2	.	CASSLVLASEQFF
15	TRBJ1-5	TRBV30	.	CAWSDVGRNNQPQHF